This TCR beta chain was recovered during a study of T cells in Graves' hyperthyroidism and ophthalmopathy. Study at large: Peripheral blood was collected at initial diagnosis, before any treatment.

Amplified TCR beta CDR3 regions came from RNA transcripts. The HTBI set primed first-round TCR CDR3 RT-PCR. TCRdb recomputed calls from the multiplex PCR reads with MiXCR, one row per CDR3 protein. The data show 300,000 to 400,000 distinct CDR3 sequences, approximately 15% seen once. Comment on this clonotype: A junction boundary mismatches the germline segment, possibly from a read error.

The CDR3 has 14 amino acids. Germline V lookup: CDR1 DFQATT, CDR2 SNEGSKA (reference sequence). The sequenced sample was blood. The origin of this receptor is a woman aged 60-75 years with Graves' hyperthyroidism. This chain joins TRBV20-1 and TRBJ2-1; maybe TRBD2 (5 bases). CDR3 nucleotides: TGCAGTACTAGGGTGACGATCGGGTACAATGAGCAGTTCTTC. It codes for CSTRVTIGYNEQFF.